The 3 T cell receptor beta chains listed next were all sequenced from one sample in a study of healthy donors' naive CD4 and CD8 T cells. Each TCR library used around 500 ng of total RNA and a linear amplification protocol. TCRdb reanalysed the reads using MiXCR and keeps one entry per CDR3 protein. The sample contains roughly 200,000 distinct CDR3 sequences, about 70% of which appear only once. Sequenced material: naive CD4+ and CD8+ T cells sorted from blood, pooled from several donors. All receptors derive from a pool of human donors in good health; the sample pools cells from several healthy donors.

This clonotype has only a few counts. This chain joins TRBV13 and TRBJ1-1, with D perhaps TRBD1 (6 bases). This CDR3 comprises 14 residues. Germline V gives CDR1 PRHDT, CDR2 FYEKMQ (reference sequence). V was cut by 4 bases and J by 1 base, with 10 bases left in between. This chain's CDR3 is CASSSQTGNTEAFF. As DNA, the CDR3 is TGTGCCAGCAGCTCACAGACAGGGAACACTGAAGCTTTCTTT.

The sample holds a few counts of this clonotype. The chain employs TRBV19 and TRBJ1-5; D perhaps matches TRBD1 (5 bases). Deletions cut 5 bases from V and 0 bases from J, with 11 bases between. From germline, CDR1 is LNHDA and CDR2 SQIVND (reference sequence). CDR3 length: 15 residues. As DNA, the CDR3 is TGTGCCAGTAGTTCGACAGACTATAGCAATCAGCCCCAGCATTTT. Amino acid sequence: CASSSTDYSNQPQHF.

The V and J genes are TRBV19 and TRBJ2-3; 8 bases are shared with TRBD1. The CDR3 runs 16 residues. Looked up from germline, CDR1 is LNHDA and CDR2 is SQIVND (reference sequence). Losses at the gene ends were 4 bases for V and 2 bases for J; bases not matched to a gene: 8. The CDR3 is CASSTRTGIATDTQYF. The CDR3 nucleotides read TGTGCCAGTAGTACCCGGACAGGGATCGCCACAGATACGCAGTATTTT. Looking up the rest from reference TRBV19 and TRBJ2-3 gives the full variable domain: DGGITQSPKYLFRKEGQNVTLSCEQNLNHDAMYWYRQDPGQGLRLIYYSQIVNDFQKGDIAEGYSVSREKKESFPLTVTSAQKNPTAFYLCASSTRTGIATDTQYFGPGTRLTVL.